The 9 T cell receptor beta chains reported below all come from one sample, sequenced in a study of blood T cell repertoires in COVID-19 (dated by TCRdb to the early 2020s). Library preparation was by the immunoSEQ multiplex PCR assay. TCRdb mirrors the immuneACCESS table, restricted to in-frame sequences. Some clones are absent from its copies; in checked studies, under half trace to an unresolved V gene, and the reason for the others is unknown. This sample comprises more than 200,000 clones, around 86% of them detected only once. The ten biggest clones cover over 1.5% of the sample. Sequenced input: PBMCs or T cells enriched from blood (not recorded which). The receptors originated from a man aged 40-49 years who had recovered from COVID-19.

The chain combines TRBV5-6 with TRBJ2-1; D unresolved. The germline CDR1 and CDR2 sequences are SGHDT and YYEEEE. The CDR3 is 14 residues long. The V end was cut by 0 bases, the J end by 1 base, with 5 bases between. This CDR3 is CASSLDGSYNEQFF. The CDR3 nucleotides are TGTGCCAGCAGCTTGGACGGTTCCTACAATGAGCAGTTCTTC.

The J gene is TRBJ1-4, the V gene TRBV7-6, with 8 bases matching TRBD1. The CDR3 loop spans 14 amino acids. V lost 4 bases and J lost 6; bases outside the gene matches: 4. The germline CDR1 and CDR2 sequences are SGHVS and FNYEAQ. The CDR3 loop is CASSSGQGDEKLFF. In DNA, the CDR3 is TGTGCCAGCAGCTCTGGACAGGGCGATGAAAAACTGTTTTTT.

Points on this clone: One end of the junction is discordant with germline, which a read error may explain. This chain links TRBV7-7 with TRBJ2-3; tentative D call: TRBD1 (7 bases). The CDR3 runs to 16 residues. Germline CDR1 is SSHAT and CDR2 is FNYEAQ (reference sequence). For the CDR3, the DNA is TGTGCTAGCAGCGTCGGGACAGCCTTCGGGGGAGATACGCAGTATTTT. This encodes CASSVGTAFGGDTQYF.

This clone was picked up a small number of times. The chain couples TRBV6-4 to TRBJ1-2; D possibly corresponds to TRBD1 (6 bases). The ends were cut back, 6 bases at V and 1 base at J, with 15 bases in the middle. The CDR3 sequence is 15 residues long. Per germline, CDR1 MRHNA and CDR2 SNTAGT. For the CDR3, the DNA is TGTGCCAGCAGGGTACAGACAGGCTATAACTATGGCTACACCTTC. This encodes CASRVQTGYNYGYTF.

This rearrangement joins TRBV10-3 to TRBJ1-5, with D possibly TRBD1 on 6 matching bases. The CDR3 contains 13 residues. CDR1 and CDR2 (germline): ENHRY, SYGVKD. Trimming shortened V by 6 bases and J by 6 bases, and 12 bases separated the two germline ends. The CDR3 bases are TGTGCCATCAGGCCGGACAGTTCTCAGCCCCAGCATTTT. This encodes CAIRPDSSQPQHF.

J is TRBJ2-3 and V is TRBV7-2; D ambiguous. Deletions cut 1 base from V and 0 bases from J, with 5 bases between. CDR1 SGHTA and CDR2 FQGNSA come from the germline V gene. CDR3 length: 14 amino acids. The CDR3 coding sequence is TGTGCCAGCAGCTTAGATACTAGCACAGATACGCAGTATTTT. Translated: CASSLDTSTDTQYF.

This clone was seen just once. The chain combines TRBV12-5 with TRBJ2-1; 10 nucleotides agree with TRBD1. V shed 2 bases, J shed 3 bases, and the junction held 7 bases outside the gene matches. From germline, CDR1 is LGHNT and CDR2 FRNRAP. This CDR3 spans 17 amino acids. CDR3 sequence: CASGLNLRDRGYNEQFF. In DNA form, the CDR3 reads TGTGCTAGTGGTTTGAATCTCCGGGACAGGGGCTACAATGAGCAGTTCTTC.

The chain is built from TRBV12-3 or TRBV12-4 and TRBJ1-5; D perhaps matches TRBD1 (6 bases). CDR3 length equals 12 residues. V lost 6 bases to trimming and J lost 6 bases, with 9 bases between them. CDR3 loop: CASSPGVQPQHF. CDR3 DNA: TGTGCCAGCAGCCCAGGGGTTCAGCCCCAGCATTTT.

The chain links TRBV5-1 to TRBJ1-1, with a tentative D call TRBD1 (6 bases). CDR3 size: 15 residues. Germline V lookup: CDR1 SGHRS, CDR2 YFSETQ. Trimming stripped 5 bases from V and 1 base from J, with 15 bases between. The CDR3 nucleotides are TGCGCCAGCAGTAGGGACATAGTTGGGAACACTGAAGCTTTCTTT. As protein: CASSRDIVGNTEAFF. The whole variable domain, remainder taken from reference TRBV5-1 and TRBJ1-1, is KAGVTQTPRYLIKTRGQQVTLSCSPISGHRSVSWYQQTPGQGLQFLFEYFSETQRNKGNFPGRFSGRQFSNSRSEMNVSTLELGDSALYLCASSRDIVGNTEAFFGQGTRLTVV.